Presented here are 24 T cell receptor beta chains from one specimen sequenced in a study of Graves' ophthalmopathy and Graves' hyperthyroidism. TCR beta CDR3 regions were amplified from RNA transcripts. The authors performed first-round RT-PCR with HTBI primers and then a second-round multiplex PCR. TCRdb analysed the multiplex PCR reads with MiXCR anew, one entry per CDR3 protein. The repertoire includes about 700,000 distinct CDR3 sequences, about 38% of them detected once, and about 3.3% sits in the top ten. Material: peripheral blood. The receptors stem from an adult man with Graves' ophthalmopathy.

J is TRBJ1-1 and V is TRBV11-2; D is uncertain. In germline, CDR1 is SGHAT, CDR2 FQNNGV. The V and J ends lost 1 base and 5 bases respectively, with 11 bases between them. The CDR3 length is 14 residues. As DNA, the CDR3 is TGTGCCAGCAGCTTAGGTGCAGCGGGGACTGAAGCTTTCTTT. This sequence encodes CASSLGAAGTEAFF.

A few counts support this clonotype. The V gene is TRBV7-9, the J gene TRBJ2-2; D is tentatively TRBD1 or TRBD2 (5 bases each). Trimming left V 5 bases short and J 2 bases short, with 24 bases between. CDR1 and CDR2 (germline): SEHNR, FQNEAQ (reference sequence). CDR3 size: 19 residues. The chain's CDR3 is CASSRLNSGPGPNTGELFF. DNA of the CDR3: TGTGCCAGCAGCCGACTCAACTCCGGCCCGGGACCCAACACCGGGGAGCTGTTTTTT.

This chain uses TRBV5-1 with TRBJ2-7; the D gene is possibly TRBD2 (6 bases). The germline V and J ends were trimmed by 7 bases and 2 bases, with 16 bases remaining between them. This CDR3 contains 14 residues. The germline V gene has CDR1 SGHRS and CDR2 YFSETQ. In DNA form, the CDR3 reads TGCGCCAGCCGCGAGCGGACTACCACCTACGAGCAGTACTTC. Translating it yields CASRERTTTYEQYF.

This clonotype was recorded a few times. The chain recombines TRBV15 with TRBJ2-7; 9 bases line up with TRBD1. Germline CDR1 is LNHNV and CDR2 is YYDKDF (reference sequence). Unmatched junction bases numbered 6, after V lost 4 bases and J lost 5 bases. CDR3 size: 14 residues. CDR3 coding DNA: TGTGCCACCAGCAAGGACAGGGGTGTCCACGAGCAGTACTTC. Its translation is CATSKDRGVHEQYF.

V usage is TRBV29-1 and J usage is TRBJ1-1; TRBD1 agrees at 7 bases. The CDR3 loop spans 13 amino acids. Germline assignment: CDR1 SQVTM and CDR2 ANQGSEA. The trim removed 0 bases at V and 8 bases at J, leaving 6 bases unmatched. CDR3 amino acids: CSVEDLAQGEAFF. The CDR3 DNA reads TGCAGCGTTGAAGATCTGGCACAGGGGGAAGCTTTCTTT.

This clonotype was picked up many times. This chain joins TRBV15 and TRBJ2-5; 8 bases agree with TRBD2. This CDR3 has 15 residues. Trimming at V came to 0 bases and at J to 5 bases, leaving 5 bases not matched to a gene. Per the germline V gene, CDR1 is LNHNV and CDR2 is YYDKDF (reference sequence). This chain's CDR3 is CATSRDLSGSETQYF. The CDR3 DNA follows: TGTGCCACCAGCAGAGATCTCAGCGGGAGTGAGACCCAGTACTTC.

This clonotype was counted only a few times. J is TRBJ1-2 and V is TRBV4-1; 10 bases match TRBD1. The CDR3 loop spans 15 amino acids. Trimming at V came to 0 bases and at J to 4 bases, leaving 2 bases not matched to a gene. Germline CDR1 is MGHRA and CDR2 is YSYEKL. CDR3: CASSQETGGLYGYTF. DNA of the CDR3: TGCGCCAGCAGCCAAGAGACAGGGGGCCTCTATGGCTACACCTTC.

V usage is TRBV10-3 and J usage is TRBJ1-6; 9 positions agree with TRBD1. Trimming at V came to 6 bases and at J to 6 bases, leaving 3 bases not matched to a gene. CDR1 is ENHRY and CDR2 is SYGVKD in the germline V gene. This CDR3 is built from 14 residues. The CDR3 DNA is TGTGCCATCAGGCGGGACAGGGTTAATTCACCCCTCCACTTT. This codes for CAIRRDRVNSPLHF.

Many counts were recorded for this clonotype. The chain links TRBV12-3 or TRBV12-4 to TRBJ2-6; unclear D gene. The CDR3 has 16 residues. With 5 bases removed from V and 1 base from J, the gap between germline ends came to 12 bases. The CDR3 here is CASSAHSRSGANVLTF. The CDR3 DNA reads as TGTGCCAGCAGTGCCCACAGCCGTTCTGGGGCCAACGTCCTGACTTTC.

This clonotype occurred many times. The CDR3 sequence: CASSYSSGRGETQYF. The CDR3 nucleotides are TGTGCCAGCAGCTACTCTAGCGGGAGAGGAGAGACCCAGTACTTC. The chain links TRBV7-9 to TRBJ2-5, with TRBD2 matching over 10 bases. The CDR3 has 15 residues. J gave up 4 bases and V 4 bases, and 6 bases lay outside the gene matches. In germline, CDR1 is SEHNR, CDR2 FQNEAQ (reference sequence).

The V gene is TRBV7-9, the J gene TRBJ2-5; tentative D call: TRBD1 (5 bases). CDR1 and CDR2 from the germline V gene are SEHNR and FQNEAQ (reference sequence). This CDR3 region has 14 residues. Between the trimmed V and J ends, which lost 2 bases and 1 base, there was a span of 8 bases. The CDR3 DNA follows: TGTGCCAGCAGCTTAATGGACATCCAAGAGACCCAGTACTTC. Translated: CASSLMDIQETQYF. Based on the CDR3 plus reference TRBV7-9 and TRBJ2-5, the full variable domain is DTGVSQNPRHKITKRGQNVTFRCDPISEHNRLYWYRQTLGQGPEFLTYFQNEAQLEKSRLLSDRFSAERPKGSFSTLEIQRTEQGDSAMYLCASSLMDIQETQYFGPGTRLLVL.

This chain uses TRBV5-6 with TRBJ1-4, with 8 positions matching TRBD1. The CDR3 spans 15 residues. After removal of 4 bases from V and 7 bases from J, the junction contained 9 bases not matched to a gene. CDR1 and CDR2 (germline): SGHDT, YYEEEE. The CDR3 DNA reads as TGTGCCAGCAGCAACCAACAGGGGGGGGGTGAAAAACTGTTTTTT. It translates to CASSNQQGGGEKLFF.

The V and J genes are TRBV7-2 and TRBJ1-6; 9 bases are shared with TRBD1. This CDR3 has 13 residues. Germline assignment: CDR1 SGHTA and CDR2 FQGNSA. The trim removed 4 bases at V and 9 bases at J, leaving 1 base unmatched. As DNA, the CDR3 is TGTGCCAGCAGCTCGACAGGGGGTTCACCCCTCCACTTT. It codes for CASSSTGGSPLHF.

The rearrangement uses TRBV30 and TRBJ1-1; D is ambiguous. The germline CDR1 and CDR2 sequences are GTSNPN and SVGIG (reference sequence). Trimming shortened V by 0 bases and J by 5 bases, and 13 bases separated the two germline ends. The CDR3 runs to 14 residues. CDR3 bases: TGTGCCTGGAGTGTGAGTCTGAGAGCAACTGAAGCTTTCTTT. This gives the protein CAWSVSLRATEAFF.

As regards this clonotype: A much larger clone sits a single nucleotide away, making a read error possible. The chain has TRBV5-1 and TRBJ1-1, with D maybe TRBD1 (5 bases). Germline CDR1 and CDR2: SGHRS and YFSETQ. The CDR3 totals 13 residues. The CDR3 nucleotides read TGCGCCAGCAGCGGACAACCGAACACTGAAGCTTCCTTT. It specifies CASSGQPNTEASF.

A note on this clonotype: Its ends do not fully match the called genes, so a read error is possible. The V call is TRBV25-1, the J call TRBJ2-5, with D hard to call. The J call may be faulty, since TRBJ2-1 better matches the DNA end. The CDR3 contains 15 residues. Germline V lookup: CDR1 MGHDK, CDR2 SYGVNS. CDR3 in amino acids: CATSDSSSFHNEQFF. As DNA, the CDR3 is TGTGCCACCAGTGATTCATCCAGCTTCCACAATGAGCAGTTCTTC.

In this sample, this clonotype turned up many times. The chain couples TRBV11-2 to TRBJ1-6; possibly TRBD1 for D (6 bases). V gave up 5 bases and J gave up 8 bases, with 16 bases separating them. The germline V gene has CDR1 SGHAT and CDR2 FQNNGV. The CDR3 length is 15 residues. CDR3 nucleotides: TGTGCCAGCAGCCACAGGGCGCTACCCCATTCACCCCTCCACTTT. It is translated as CASSHRALPHSPLHF.

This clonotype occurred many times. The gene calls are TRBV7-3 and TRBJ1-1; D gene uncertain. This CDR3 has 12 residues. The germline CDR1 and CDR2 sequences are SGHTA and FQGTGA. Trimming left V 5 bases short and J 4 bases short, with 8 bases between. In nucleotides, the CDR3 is TGTGCCAGCAGCCCTCCCCCCACTGAAGCTTTCTTT. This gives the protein CASSPPPTEAFF.

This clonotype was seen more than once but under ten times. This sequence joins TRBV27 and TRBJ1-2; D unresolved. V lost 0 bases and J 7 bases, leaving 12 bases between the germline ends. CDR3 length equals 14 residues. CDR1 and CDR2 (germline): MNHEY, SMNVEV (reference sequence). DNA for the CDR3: TGTGCCAGCAGTTTATCGATGGGTGGGTCTGGCTACACCTTC. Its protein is CASSLSMGGSGYTF.

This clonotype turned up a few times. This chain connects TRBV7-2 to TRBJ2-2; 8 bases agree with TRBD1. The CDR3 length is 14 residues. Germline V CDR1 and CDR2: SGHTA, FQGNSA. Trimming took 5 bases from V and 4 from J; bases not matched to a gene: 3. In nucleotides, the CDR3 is TGTGCCAGCAGCCAAGGACAGGGCACCGGGGAGCTGTTTTTT. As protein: CASSQGQGTGELFF.

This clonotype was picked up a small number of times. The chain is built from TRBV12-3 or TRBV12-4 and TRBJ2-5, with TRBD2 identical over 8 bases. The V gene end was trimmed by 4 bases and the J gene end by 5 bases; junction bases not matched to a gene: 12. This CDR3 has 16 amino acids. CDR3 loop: CASSYAPGGVWETQYF. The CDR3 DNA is TGTGCCAGCAGTTACGCCCCCGGGGGGGTTTGGGAGACCCAGTACTTC.

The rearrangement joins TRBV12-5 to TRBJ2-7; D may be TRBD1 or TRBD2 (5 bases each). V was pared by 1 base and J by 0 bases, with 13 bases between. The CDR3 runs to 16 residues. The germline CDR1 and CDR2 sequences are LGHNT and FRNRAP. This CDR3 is CASGLDLGTVSYEQYF. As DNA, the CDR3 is TGTGCTAGTGGTTTGGACCTAGGGACGGTCTCCTACGAGCAGTACTTC.

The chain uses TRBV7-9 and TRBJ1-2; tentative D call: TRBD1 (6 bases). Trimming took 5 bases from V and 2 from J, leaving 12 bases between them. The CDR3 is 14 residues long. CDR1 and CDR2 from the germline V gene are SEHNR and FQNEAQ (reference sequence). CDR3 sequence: CASSPGHSNYGYTF. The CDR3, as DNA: TGTGCCAGCAGCCCGGGACATTCCAACTATGGCTACACCTTC.

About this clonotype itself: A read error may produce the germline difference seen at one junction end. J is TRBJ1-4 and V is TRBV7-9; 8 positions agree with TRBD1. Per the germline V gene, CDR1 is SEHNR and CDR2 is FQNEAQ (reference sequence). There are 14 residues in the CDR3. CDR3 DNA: TGTGCCAGCAGCGGCGGGACAGGAAATGAAAAACTGTCTTTT. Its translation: CASSGGTGNEKLSF.